This entry is about one T cell receptor beta chain. Its antigen is not known. These data belong to a study of T-cell memory formation after mild COVID-19. Looking at the study overall: Clustering of TCRs was largely donor specific.

TCRdb ran MiXCR on the 5' RACE reads and lists one entry per CDR3 protein. The sample shows under 650,000 distinct CDR3 sequences, about a sixth of them seen only once. Study results and limitations: For second-wave clones that peaked at day 37, SARS-CoV-2 specificity went unverified. Cross-reactive memory apparently joined, as some responding clones appeared in pre-infection memory.

Germline lookup yields CDR1 SGHTA and CDR2 FQGNSA. The CDR3 covers 15 residues. V was trimmed by 5 bases and J by 2 bases, leaving 16 bases between them. The V and J genes are TRBV7-2 and TRBJ2-7, with D possibly TRBD2 on 6 matching bases. Sequenced material: PBMCs or a T cell subset sorted from them (not recorded which). The receptor comes from an adult woman who had mild COVID-19 (a few samples of this study predate the infection). Cell type and time point are not known. CDR3 sequence reads: CASSPPGSQTYEQYF. The CDR3 nucleotides are TGTGCCAGCAGCCCCCCCGGGAGCCAAACCTACGAGCAGTACTTC.